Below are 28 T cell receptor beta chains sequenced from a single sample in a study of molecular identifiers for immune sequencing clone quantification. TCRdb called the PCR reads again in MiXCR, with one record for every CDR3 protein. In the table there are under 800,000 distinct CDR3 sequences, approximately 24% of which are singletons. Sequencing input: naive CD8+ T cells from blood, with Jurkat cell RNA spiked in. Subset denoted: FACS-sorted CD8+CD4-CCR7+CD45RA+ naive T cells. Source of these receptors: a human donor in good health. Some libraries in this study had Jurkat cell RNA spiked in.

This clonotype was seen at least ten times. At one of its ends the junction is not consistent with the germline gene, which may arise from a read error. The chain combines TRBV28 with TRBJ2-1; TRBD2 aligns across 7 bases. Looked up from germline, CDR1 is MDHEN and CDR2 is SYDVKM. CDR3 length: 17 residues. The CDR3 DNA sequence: TGTGCCAGCAGGACCGGGCTAGCGGAGAGCTCCTACAATGGGCAGTTCTTC. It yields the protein CASRTGLAESSYNGQFF.

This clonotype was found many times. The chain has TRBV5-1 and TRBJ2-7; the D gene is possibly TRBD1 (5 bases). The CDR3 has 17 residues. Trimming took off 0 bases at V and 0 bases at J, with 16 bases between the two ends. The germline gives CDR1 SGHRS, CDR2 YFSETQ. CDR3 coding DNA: TGCGCCAGCAGCTTGGGAAGACAGATGTACAGCTCCTACGAGCAGTACTTC. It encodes CASSLGRQMYSSYEQYF. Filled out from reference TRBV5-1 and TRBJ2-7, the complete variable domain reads KAGVTQTPRYLIKTRGQQVTLSCSPISGHRSVSWYQQTPGQGLQFLFEYFSETQRNKGNFPGRFSGRQFSNSRSEMNVSTLELGDSALYLCASSLGRQMYSSYEQYFGPGTRLTVT.

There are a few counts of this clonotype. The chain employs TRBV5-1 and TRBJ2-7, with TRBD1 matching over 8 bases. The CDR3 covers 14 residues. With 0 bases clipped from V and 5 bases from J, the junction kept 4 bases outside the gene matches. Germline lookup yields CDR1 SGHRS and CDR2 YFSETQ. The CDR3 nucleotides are TGCGCCAGCAGCTTGGTGACAGGGGCCAACGAGCAGTACTTC. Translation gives CASSLVTGANEQYF.

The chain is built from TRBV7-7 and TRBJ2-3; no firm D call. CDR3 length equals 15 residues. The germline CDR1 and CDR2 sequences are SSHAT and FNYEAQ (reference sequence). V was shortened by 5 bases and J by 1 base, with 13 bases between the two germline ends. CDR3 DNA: TGTGCCAGCAGCCCCCGCCCAGGTGGCACAGATACGCAGTATTTT. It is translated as CASSPRPGGTDTQYF.

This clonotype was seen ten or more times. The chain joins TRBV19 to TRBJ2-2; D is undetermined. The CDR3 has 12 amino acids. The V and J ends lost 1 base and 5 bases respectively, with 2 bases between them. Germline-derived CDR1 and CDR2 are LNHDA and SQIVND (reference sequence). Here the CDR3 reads CASSIATGELFF. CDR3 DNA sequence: TGTGCCAGTAGTATAGCAACCGGGGAGCTGTTTTTT.

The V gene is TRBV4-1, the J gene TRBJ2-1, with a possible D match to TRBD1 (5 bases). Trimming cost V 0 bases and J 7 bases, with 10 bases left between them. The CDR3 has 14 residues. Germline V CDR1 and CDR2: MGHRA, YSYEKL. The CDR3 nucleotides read TGCGCCAGCAGCCAAGACCACAGGTCAAATGAGCAGTTCTTC. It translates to CASSQDHRSNEQFF.

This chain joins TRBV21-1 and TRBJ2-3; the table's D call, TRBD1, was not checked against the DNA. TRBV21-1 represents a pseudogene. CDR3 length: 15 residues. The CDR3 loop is CASGDRSTSTDTQYF. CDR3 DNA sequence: TGTGCCAGCGGGGACAGGTCGACTAGCACAGATACGCAGTATTTT.

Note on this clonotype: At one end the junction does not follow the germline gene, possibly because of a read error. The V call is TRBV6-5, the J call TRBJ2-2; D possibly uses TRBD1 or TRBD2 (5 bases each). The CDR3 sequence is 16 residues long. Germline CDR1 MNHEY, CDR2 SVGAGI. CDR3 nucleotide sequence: TGTGCCAGCAGTTACTCCCAGGGATCGAACACCGGGGAGCAGTTTTTT. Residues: CASSYSQGSNTGEQFF.

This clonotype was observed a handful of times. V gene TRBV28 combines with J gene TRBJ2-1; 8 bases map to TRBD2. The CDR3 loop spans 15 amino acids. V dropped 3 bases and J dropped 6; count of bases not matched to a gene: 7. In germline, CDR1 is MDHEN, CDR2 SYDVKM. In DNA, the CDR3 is TGTGCCAGCAGTTTCCTCAGCGGGAGACTCAATGAGCAGTTCTTC. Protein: CASSFLSGRLNEQFF.

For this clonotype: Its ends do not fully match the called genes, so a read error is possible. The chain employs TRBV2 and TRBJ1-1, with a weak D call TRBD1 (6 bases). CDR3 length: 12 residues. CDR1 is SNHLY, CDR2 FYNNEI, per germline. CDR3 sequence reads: CASRGAATEALF. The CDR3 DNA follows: TGTGCCAGCAGGGGGGCGGCGACTGAAGCTCTCTTT.

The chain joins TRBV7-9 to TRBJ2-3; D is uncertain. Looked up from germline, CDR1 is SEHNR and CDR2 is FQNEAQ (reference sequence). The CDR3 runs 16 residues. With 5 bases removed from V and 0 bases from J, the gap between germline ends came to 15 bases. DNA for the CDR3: TGTGCCAGCAGCCCTAGGTTCCTCCCTAGCACAGATACGCAGTATTTT. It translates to CASSPRFLPSTDTQYF.

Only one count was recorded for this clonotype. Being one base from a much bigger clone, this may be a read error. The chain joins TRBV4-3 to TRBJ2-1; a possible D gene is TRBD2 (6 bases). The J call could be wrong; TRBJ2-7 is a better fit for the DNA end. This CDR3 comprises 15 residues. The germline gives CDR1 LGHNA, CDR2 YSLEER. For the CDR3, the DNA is TGCGCCAGCAGCCAAGAGGGACTTCTCGACAATGAGCAGTACTTC. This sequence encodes CASSQEGLLDNEQYF.

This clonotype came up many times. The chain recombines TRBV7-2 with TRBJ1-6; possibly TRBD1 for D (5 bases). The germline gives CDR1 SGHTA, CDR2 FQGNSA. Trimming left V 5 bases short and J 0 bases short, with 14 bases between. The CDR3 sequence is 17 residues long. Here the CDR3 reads CASSHRRNRSYNSPLHF. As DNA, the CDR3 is TGTGCCAGCAGCCACAGGAGAAACCGCTCCTATAATTCACCCCTCCACTTT. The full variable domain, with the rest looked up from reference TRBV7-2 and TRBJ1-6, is GAGVSQSPSNKVTEKGKDVELRCDPISGHTALYWYRQSLGQGLEFLIYFQGNSAPDKSGLPSDRFSAERTGGSVSTLTIQRTQQEDSAVYLCASSHRRNRSYNSPLHFGNGTRLTVT.

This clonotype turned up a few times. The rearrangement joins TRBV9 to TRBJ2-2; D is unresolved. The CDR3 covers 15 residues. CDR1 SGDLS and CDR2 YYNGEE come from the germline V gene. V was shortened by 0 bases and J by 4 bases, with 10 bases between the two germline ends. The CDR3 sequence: CASSVEVGLTGELFF. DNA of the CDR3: TGTGCCAGCAGCGTAGAGGTTGGTCTCACCGGGGAGCTGTTTTTT.

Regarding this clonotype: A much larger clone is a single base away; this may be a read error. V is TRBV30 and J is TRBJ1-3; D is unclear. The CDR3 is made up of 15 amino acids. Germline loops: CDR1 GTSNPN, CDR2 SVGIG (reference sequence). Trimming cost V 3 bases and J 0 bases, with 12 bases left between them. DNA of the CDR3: TGTGCCTGGAGCTCGTGGCAGATCTCTGGAAACACCATATATTTT. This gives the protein CAWSSWQISGNTIYF.

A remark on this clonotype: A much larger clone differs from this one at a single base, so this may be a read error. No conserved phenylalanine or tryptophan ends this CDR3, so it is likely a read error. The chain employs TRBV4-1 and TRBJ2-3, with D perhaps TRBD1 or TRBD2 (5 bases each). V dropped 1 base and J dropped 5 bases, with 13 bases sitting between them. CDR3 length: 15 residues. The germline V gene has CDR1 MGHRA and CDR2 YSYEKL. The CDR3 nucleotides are TGCGCCAGCAGCCAAGTCGGGGCTGATGGAGATACGCAGTATTCT. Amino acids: CASSQVGADGDTQYS.

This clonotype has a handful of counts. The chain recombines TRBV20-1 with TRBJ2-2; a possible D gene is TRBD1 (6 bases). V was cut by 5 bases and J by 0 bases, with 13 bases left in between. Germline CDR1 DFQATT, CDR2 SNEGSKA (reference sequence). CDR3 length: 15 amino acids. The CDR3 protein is CSAEWGHSNTGELFF. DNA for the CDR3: TGCAGTGCTGAATGGGGACACTCGAACACCGGGGAGCTGTTTTTT.

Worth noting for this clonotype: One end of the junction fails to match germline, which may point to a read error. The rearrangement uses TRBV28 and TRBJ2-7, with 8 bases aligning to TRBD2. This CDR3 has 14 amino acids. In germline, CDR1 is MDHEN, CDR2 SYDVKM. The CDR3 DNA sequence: TGTGCGAGCATACCCAGCGGGAGTGAGATCGAGCAGTACTTC. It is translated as CASIPSGSEIEQYF.

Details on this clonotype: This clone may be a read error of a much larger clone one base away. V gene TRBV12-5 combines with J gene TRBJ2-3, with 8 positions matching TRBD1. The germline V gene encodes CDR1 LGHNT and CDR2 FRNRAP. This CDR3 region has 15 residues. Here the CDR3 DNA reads TGTGCTAGTCAAGAAAGACAGGGGAGGACAGTTACGCAGTATTTT. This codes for CASQERQGRTVTQYF.

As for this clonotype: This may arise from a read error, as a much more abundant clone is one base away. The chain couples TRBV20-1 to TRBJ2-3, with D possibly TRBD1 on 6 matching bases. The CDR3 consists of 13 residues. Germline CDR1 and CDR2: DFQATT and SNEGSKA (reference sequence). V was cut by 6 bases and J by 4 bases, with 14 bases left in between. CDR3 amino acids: CSATGQRADTQYF. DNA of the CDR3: TGCAGTGCCACGGGACAACGCGCAGATACGCAGTATTTT.

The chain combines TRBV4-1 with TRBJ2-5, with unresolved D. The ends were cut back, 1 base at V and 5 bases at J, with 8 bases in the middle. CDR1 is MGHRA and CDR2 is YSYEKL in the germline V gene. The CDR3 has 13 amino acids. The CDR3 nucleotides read TGCGCCAGCAGCCAAGTAGTGTCTGAGACCCAGTACTTC. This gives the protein CASSQVVSETQYF.

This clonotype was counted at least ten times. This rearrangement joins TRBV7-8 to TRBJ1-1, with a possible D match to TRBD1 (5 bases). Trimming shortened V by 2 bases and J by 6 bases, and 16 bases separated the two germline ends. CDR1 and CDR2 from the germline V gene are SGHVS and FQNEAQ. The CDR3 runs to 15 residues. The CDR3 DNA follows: TGTGCCAGCAGCTTAAGTAGTGGTTGGGGGTCTGAAGCTTTCTTT. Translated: CASSLSSGWGSEAFF.

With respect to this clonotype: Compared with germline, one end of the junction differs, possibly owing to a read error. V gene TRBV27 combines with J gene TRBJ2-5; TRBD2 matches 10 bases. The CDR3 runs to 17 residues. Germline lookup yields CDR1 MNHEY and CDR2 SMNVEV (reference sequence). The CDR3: CASSLTSGAFDQEPQYF. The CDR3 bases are TGTGCCAGCAGTTTAACTAGCGGGGCATTCGACCAAGAGCCCCAGTACTTC.

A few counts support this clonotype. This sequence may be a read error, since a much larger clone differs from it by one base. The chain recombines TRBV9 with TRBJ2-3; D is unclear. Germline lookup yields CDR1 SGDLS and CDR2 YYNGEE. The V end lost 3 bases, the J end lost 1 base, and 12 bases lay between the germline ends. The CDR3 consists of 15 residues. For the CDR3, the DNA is TGTGCCAGCAGCGATGACTGGGCCTGCACAGATACGCAGTATTTT. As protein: CASSDDWACTDTQYF.

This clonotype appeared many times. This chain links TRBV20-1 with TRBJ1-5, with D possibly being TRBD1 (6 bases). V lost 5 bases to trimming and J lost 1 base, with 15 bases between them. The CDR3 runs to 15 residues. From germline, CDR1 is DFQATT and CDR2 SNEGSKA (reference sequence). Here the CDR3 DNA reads TGCAGTGCTCAGCCAGGGGAGTTAAGCAATCAGCCCCAGCATTTT. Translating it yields CSAQPGELSNQPQHF.

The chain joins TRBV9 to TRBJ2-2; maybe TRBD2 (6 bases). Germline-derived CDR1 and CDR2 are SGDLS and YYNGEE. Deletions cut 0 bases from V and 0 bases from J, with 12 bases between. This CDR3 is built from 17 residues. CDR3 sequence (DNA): TGTGCCAGCAGCGTAGAAGGTTGGGGGGCGAACACCGGGGAGCTGTTTTTT. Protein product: CASSVEGWGANTGELFF.

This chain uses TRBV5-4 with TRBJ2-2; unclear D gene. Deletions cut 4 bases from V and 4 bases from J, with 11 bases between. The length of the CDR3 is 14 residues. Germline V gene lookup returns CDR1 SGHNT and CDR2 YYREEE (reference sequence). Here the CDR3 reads CASSVGVGTGELFF. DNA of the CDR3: TGTGCCAGCAGCGTCGGCGTTGGCACCGGGGAGCTGTTTTTT. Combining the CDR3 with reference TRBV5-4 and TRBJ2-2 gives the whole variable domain ETGVTQSPTHLIKTRGQQVTLRCSSQSGHNTVSWYQQALGQGPQFIFQYYREEENGRGNFPPRFSGLQFPNYSSELNVNALELDDSALYLCASSVGVGTGELFFGEGSRLTVL.

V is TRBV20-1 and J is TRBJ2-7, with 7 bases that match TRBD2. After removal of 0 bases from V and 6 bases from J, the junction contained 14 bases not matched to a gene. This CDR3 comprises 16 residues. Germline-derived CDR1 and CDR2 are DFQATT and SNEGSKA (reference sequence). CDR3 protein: CSAREVGEGLLSEQYF. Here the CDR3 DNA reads TGCAGTGCTAGAGAGGTGGGGGAGGGCCTTCTTTCCGAGCAGTACTTC.